Following are 2 T cell receptor beta chains from one sample sequenced in a study of cytomegalovirus exposure and HLA in healthy donors (dated by TCRdb to 2016 to 2017). Library preparation employed the immunoSEQ multiplex PCR assay. A mixture of 60 forward primers for TCR Vbeta segments and 13 reverse primers for TCR Jbeta segments was used in the multiplex PCR. Here the immuneACCESS table is served through TCRdb, limited to in-frame sequences with V and J called. Missing clones are a known gap in these copies; in checked studies unresolved V genes cover under half, and the rest lacks a known reason. Recorded for this sample are roughly 69,000 clones; approximately 70% of them occurred a single time. Of the sample, about 15% falls within the top ten clones. The sample comprised PBMCs. The receptors originated from a male donor in good health and CMV-seropositive.

In the case of this clone: Other DNA variants within this sample encode the same CDR3. The J gene is TRBJ2-1, the V gene TRBV19; TRBD2 agrees at 9 bases. Germline V gives CDR1 LNHDA, CDR2 SQIVND (reference sequence). The CDR3 consists of 15 residues. V lost 5 bases to trimming and J lost 2 bases; unmatched junction nucleotides: 4. The CDR3 loop reads CASSRSGGTYNEQFF. DNA for the CDR3: TGTGCCAGTAGTCGTAGCGGGGGCACCTACAATGAGCAGTTCTTC.

The chain employs TRBV5-4 and TRBJ2-4; D is possibly TRBD1 (8 bases). The CDR3 runs 14 residues. Looked up from germline, CDR1 is SGHNT and CDR2 is YYREEE (reference sequence). V shed 1 base and J shed 8 bases, with 13 bases lying between them. The CDR3: CASSLRGGQDIQYF. The CDR3 DNA follows: TGTGCCAGCAGCTTGAGGGGGGGACAGGACATTCAGTACTTC.